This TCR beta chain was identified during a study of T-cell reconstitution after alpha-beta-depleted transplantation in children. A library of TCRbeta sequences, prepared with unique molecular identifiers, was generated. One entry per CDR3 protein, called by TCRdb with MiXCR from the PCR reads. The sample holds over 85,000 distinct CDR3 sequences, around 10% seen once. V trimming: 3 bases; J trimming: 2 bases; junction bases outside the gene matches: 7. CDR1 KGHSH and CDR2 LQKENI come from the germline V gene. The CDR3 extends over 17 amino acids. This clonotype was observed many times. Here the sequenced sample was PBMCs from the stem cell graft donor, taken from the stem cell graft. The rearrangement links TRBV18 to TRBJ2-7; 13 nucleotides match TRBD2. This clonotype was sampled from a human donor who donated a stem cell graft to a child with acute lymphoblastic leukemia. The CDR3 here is CASSPSRTSGGTYEQYF. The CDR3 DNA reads TGTGCCAGCTCACCCTCGAGGACTAGCGGGGGCACCTACGAGCAGTACTTC.